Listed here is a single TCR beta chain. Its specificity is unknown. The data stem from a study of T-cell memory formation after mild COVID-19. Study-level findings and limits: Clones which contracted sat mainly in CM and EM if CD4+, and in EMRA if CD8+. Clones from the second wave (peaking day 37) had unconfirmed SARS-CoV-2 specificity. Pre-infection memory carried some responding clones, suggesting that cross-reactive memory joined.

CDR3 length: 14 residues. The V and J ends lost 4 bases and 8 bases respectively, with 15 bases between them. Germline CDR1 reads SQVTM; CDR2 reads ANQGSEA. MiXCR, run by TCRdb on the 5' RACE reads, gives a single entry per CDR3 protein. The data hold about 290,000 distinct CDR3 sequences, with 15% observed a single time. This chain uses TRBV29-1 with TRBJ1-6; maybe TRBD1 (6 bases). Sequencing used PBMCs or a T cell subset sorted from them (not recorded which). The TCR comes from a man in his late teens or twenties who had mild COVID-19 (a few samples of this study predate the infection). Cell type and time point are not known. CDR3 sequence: CSVVRGGLYSPLHF. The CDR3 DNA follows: TGCAGCGTTGTGAGGGGGGGGCTCTATTCACCCCTCCACTTT.